The clone carrying this T cell receptor (beta chain) was detected a few times. The data were taken from a study of T-cell reconstitution after alpha-beta-depleted transplantation in children. The ends were cut back, 5 bases at V and 8 bases at J, with 13 bases in the middle. This CDR3 region has 12 residues. Germline-derived CDR1 and CDR2 are DFQATT and SNEGSKA (reference sequence). Preparation of the TCRbeta library was carried out with unique molecular identifiers. One entry per CDR3 protein results from TCRdb running MiXCR on the PCR reads. The sample lists more than 550,000 distinct CDR3 sequences, about 10% occurring once.

The input for sequencing was PBMCs from the stem cell graft donor, taken from the stem cell graft. The clonotype was recovered from a human donor who donated a stem cell graft to a child with acute myeloid leukemia. The chain recombines TRBV20-1 with TRBJ2-4, with D possibly TRBD2 on 5 matching bases. The CDR3 nucleotides read TGCAGTGCTCGGACTGATCTGTACATTCAGTACTTC. It specifies CSARTDLYIQYF.